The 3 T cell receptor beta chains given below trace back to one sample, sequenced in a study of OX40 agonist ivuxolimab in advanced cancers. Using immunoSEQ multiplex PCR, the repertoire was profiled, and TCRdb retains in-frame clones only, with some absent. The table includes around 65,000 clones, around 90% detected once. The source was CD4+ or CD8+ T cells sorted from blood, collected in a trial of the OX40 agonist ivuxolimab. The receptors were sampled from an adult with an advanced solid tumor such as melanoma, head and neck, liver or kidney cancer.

The CDR3 protein is CASSLATSGDEQYF. DNA of the CDR3: TGCGCCAGCAGCTTGGCGACTAGCGGGGACGAGCAGTACTTC. The J gene is TRBJ2-7, the V gene TRBV5-1; 11 nucleotides align to TRBD2. V was pared by 0 bases and J by 5 bases, with 1 base of the junction left unmatched. From germline, CDR1 is SGHRS and CDR2 YFSETQ. The CDR3 consists of 14 residues.

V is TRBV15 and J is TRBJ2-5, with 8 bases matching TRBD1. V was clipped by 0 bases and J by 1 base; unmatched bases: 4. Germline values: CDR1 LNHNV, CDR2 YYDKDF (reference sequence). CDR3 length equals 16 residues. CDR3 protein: CATSRDRTGGQETQYF. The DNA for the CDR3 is TGTGCCACCAGCAGAGACCGAACAGGGGGCCAAGAGACCCAGTACTTC.

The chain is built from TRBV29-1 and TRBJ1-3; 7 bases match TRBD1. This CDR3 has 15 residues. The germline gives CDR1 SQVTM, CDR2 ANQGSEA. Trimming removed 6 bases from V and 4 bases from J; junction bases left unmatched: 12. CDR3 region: CSVVQGPLIGNTIYF. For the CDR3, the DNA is TGCAGCGTCGTACAGGGGCCGTTGATCGGAAACACCATATATTTT.